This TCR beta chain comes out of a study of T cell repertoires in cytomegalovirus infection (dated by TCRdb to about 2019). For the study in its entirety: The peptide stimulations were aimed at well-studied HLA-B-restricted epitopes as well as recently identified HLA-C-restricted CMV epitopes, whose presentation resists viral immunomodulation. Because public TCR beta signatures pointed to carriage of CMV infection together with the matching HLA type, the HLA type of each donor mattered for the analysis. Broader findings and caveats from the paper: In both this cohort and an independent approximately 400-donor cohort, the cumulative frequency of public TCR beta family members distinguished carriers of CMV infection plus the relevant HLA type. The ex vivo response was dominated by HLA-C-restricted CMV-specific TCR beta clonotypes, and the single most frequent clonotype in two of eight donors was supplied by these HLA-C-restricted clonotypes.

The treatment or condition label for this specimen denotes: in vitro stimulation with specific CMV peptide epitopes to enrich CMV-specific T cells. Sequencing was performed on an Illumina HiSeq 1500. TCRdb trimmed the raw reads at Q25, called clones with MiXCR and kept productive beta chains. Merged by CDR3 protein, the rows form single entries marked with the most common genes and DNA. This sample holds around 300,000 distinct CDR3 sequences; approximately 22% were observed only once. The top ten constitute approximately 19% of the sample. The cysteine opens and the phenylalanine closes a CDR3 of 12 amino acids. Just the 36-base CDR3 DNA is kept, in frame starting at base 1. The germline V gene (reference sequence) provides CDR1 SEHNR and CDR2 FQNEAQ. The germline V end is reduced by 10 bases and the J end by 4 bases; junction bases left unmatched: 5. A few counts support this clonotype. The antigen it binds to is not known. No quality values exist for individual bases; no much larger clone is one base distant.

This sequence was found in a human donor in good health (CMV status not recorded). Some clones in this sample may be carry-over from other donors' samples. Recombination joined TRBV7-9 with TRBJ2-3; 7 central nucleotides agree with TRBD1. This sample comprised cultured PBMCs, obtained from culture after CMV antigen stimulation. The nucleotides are TGTGCCAACCAGGGGGAAGCAGATACGCAGTATTTT. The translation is CANQGEADTQYF.